Listed here are 14 T cell receptor beta chains from one sample, sequenced in a study of blood T cells in healthy people across ages. The use of a sample-barcoded 5' primer and a J-beta primer mix characterized a second PCR of roughly 6 to 11 cycles. From the 5' RACE reads, TCRdb called clonotypes with MiXCR, one entry per CDR3 protein. The sample lists more than 1.4 million distinct CDR3 sequences, around 42% occurring once. Sequencing used blood. Receptors were obtained from a woman aged 18-30 years in good health.

This clonotype was found a few times. The chain carries TRBV7-9 and TRBJ2-4, with a possible D match to TRBD1 (6 bases). The CDR3 length is 17 residues. Trimming took off 5 bases at V and 13 bases at J, with 30 bases between the two ends. The germline V gene encodes CDR1 SEHNR and CDR2 FQNEAQ (reference sequence). The CDR3 is CASSKPPGAGAASAQYF. The CDR3 DNA reads as TGTGCCAGCAGCAAGCCTCCAGGGGCAGGGGCCGCCTCAGCGCAGTACTTC.

In the case of this clonotype: At one of its ends the junction is not consistent with the germline gene, which may arise from a read error. The chain combines TRBV4-1 with TRBJ2-5; unclear D gene. The last part of the DNA fits TRBJ2-7 better; the J call may be wrong. This CDR3 comprises 14 residues. Germline CDR1 reads MGHRA; CDR2 reads YSYEKL. The CDR3 reads CAGSASTYLNEQYF. The CDR3 DNA reads TGCGCCGGCAGCGCGTCTACTTATCTGAACGAGCAGTACTTC.

This clonotype showed up just a few times. The chain has TRBV14 and TRBJ2-4, with 9 positions matching TRBD1. Unmatched junction bases numbered 3, after V lost 0 bases and J lost 0 bases. The CDR3 is made up of 17 amino acids. The germline CDR1 and CDR2 sequences are SGHDN and FVKESK. The CDR3 DNA reads as TGTGCCAGCAGCCAAGATATGGGACAGGGAGCCAAAAACATTCAGTACTTC. Amino acids: CASSQDMGQGAKNIQYF.

A word on this clonotype: This sequence may be a read error, since a much larger clone differs from it by one base. The gene calls are TRBV29-1 and TRBJ2-6, with D perhaps assigned TRBD1 or TRBD2 (5 bases each). From germline, CDR1 is SQVTM and CDR2 ANQGSEA. The CDR3 has 15 amino acids. The CDR3 coding sequence is TGCAGCTTTTCCGGCGGGTTCTCTGGGGCCAACGTCCTGGCTTTC. Its protein product is CSFSGGFSGANVLAF. Full variable domain (missing parts from reference TRBV29-1 and TRBJ2-6): SAVISQKPSRDICQRGTSLTIQCQVDSQVTMMFWYRQQPGQSLTLIATANQGSEATYESGFVIDKFPISRPNLTFSTLTVSNMSPEDSSIYLCSFSGGFSGANVLAFGAGSRLTVL.

This clonotype was seen a few times. The chain couples TRBV20-1 to TRBJ2-3; possibly TRBD2 for D (6 bases). V lost 1 base and J 3 bases, leaving 8 bases between the germline ends. The CDR3 is made up of 13 amino acids. Germline CDR1 is DFQATT and CDR2 is SNEGSKA (reference sequence). This chain's CDR3 is CSARAGETDTQYF. CDR3 bases: TGCAGTGCTAGAGCGGGAGAGACAGATACGCAGTATTTT.

In this sample, this clonotype turned up a few times. The chain links TRBV4-1 to TRBJ2-5; D uncertain. V lost 1 base to trimming and J lost 5 bases, with 11 bases between them. Germline V lookup: CDR1 MGHRA, CDR2 YSYEKL. The length of the CDR3 is 14 residues. CDR3 in amino acids: CASSQVMARETQYF. In DNA, the CDR3 is TGCGCCAGCAGCCAAGTAATGGCCCGGGAGACCCAGTACTTC.

This chain uses TRBV27 with TRBJ1-5; TRBD1 is a possible D gene (6 bases). The germline V and J ends were trimmed by 6 bases and 2 bases, with 17 bases remaining between them. The CDR3 runs 16 residues. Germline V gives CDR1 MNHEY, CDR2 SMNVEV (reference sequence). Written as DNA, the CDR3 is TGTGCCAGCAGCATAACCCCCCCAGGGGGCAATCAGCCCCAGCATTTT. This encodes CASSITPPGGNQPQHF.

This chain joins TRBV20-1 and TRBJ2-3; 15 bases map to TRBD2. Germline CDR1 is DFQATT and CDR2 is SNEGSKA (reference sequence). V lost 1 base and J lost 6; bases outside the gene matches: 14. This CDR3 has 19 residues. The CDR3 here is CSARAPGLAGGGTGDTQYF. The CDR3 DNA follows: TGCAGTGCTAGAGCGCCGGGACTAGCGGGAGGCGGTACTGGGGATACGCAGTATTTT.

This chain links TRBV6-6 with TRBJ2-7, with 11 bases fitting TRBD2. Germline V gene data show CDR1 as MNHNY and CDR2 as SVGAGI (reference sequence). V shed 6 bases and J 2 bases; nucleotides not matched to a gene: 6. CDR3 length equals 15 residues. The CDR3 region has the DNA TGTGCCAGCAGAGGAGGGACTAGCGGACCCTACGAGCAGTACTTC. It codes for CASRGGTSGPYEQYF.

This clonotype was observed once. The chain employs TRBV7-9 and TRBJ1-1; the D gene is possibly TRBD1 (5 bases). Germline loops: CDR1 SEHNR, CDR2 FQNEAQ (reference sequence). Deletions cut 1 base from V and 3 bases from J, with 12 bases between. CDR3 length equals 15 residues. CDR3 sequence (DNA): TGTGCCAGCAGCTTAGGGCCAGGGACCTACACTGAAGCTTTCTTT. Protein product: CASSLGPGTYTEAFF.

A word on this clonotype: A clone one base away is much larger, so this may be a read error. This chain connects TRBV29-1 to TRBJ2-1, with D uncertain. From germline, CDR1 is SQVTM and CDR2 ANQGSEA. CDR3 length equals 11 residues. With 7 bases removed from V and 4 bases from J, the gap between germline ends came to 8 bases. The CDR3 here is CSGAGYNEQFF. CDR3 nucleotide sequence: TGCAGCGGTGCTGGGTACAATGAGCAGTTCTTC.

The rearrangement links TRBV7-9 to TRBJ2-7; 9 bases map to TRBD1. The CDR3 contains 16 residues. Germline V gene sequence: CDR1 SEHNR, CDR2 FQNEAQ (reference sequence). V lost 5 bases and J lost 6; bases outside the gene matches: 14. CDR3 coding DNA: TGTGCCAGCAGCGCTCCGGGACAGGGCTCGAGGGCCGAGCAGTACTTC. Its protein is CASSAPGQGSRAEQYF.

This rearrangement joins TRBV6-4 to TRBJ1-1, with unresolved D. CDR3 length: 13 residues. V lost 6 bases and J 2 bases, leaving 10 bases between the germline ends. CDR1 MRHNA and CDR2 SNTAGT come from the germline V gene. DNA for the CDR3: TGTGCCAGCAGATCCGGAGTAAACACTGAAGCTTTCTTT. This translates into CASRSGVNTEAFF.

The rearrangement joins TRBV7-9 to TRBJ1-4; 7 nucleotides match TRBD1. The CDR3 sequence is 15 residues long. Germline V gene data show CDR1 as SEHNR and CDR2 as FQNEAQ (reference sequence). The V segment lost 5 bases and the J segment 8 bases; nucleotides outside the gene matches: 11. The CDR3 bases are TGTGCCAGCAGCCTTGGATCCGGGACAGCCGAAAAACTGTTTTTT. Protein product: CASSLGSGTAEKLFF.